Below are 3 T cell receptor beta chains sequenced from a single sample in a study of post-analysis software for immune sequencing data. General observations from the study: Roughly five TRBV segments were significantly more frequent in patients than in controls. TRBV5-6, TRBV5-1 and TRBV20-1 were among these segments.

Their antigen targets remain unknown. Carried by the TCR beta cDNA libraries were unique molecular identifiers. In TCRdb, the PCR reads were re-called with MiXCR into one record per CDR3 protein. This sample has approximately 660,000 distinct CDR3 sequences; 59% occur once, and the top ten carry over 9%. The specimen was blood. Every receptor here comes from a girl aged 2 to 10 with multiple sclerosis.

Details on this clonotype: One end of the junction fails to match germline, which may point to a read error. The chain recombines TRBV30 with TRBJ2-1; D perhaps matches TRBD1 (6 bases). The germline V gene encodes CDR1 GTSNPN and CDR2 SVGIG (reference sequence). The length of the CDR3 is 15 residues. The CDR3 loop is CAWGPGQSSHNEQFF. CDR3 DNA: TGTGCCTGGGGGCCGGGACAAAGCTCCCACAATGAGCAGTTCTTC. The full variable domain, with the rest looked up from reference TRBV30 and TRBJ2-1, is SQTIHQWPATLVQPVGSPLSLECTVEGTSNPNLYWYRQAAGRGLQLLFYSVGIGQISSEVPQNLSASRPQDRQFILSSKKLLLSDSGFYLCAWGPGQSSHNEQFFGPGTRLTVL.

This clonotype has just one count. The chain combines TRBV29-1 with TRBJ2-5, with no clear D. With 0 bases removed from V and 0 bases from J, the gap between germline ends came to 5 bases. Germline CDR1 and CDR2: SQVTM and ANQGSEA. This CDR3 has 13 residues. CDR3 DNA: TGCAGCGTTGAAGAGGGGTACCAAGAGACCCAGTACTTC. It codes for CSVEEGYQETQYF.

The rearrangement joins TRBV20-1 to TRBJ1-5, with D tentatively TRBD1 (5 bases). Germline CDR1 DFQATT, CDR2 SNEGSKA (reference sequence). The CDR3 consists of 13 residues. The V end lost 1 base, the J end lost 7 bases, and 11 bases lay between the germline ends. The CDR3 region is CSARVGEGQPQHF. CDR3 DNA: TGCAGTGCTAGAGTAGGGGAAGGCCAGCCCCAGCATTTT.